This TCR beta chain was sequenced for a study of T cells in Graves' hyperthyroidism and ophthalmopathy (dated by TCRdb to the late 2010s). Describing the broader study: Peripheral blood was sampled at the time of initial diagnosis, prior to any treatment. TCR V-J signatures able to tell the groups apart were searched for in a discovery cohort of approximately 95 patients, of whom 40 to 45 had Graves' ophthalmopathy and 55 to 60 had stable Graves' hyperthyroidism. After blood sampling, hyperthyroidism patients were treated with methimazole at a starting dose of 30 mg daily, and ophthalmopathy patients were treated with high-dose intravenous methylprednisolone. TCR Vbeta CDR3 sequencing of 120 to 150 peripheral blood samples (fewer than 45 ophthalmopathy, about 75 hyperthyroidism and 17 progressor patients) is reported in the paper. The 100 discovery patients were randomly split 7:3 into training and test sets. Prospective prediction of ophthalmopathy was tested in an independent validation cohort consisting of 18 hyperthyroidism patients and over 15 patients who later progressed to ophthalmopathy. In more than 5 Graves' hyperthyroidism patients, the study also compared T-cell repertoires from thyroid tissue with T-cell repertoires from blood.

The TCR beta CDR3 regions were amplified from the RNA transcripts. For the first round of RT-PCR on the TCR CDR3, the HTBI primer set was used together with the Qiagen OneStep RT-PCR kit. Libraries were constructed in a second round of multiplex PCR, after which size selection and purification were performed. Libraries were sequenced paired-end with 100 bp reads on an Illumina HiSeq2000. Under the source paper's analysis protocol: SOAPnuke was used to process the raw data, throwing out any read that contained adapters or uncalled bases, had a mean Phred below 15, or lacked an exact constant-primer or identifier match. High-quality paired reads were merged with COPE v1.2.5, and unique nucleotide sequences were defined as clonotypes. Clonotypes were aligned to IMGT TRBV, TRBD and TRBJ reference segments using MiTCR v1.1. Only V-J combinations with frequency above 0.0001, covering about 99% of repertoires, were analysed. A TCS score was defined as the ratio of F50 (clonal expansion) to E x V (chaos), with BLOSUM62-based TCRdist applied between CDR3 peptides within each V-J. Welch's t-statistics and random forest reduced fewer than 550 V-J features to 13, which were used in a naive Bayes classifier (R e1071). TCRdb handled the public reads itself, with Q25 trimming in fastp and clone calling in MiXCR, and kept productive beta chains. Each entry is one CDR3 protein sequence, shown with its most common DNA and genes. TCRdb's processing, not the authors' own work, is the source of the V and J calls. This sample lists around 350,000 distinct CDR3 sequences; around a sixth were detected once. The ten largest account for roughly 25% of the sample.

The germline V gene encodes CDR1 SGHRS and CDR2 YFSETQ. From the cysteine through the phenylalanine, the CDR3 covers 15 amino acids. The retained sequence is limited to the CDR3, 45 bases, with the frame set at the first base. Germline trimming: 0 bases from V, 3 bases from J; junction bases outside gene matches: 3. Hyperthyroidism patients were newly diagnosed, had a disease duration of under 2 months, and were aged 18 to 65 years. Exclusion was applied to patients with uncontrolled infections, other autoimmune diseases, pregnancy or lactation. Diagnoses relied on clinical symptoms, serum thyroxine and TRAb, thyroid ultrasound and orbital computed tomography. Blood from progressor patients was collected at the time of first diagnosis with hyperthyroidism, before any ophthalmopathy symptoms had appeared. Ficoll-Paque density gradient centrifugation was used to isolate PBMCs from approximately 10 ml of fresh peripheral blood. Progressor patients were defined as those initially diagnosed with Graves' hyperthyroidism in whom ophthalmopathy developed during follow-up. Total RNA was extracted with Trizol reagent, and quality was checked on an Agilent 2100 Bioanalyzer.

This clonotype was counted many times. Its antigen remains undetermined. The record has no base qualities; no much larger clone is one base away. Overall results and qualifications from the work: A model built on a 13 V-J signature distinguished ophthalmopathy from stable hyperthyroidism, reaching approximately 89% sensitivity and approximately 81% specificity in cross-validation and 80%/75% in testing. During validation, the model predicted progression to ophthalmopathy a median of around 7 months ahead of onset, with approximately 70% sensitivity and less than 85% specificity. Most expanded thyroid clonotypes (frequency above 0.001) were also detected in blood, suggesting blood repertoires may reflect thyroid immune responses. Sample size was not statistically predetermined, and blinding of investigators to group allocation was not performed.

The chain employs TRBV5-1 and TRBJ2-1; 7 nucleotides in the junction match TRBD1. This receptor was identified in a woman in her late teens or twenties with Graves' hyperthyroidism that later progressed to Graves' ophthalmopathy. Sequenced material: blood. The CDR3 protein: CASSLGAGGYNEQFF. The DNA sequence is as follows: TGCGCCAGCAGCTTGGGGGCAGGGGGCTACAATGAGCAGTTCTTC.